One and the same sample provided the 30 T cell receptor beta chains below, sequenced in a study of CD8 T cells in ankylosing spondylitis. MiXCR, run by TCRdb on the 5' RACE reads, gives a single entry per CDR3 protein. The table has over 60,000 distinct CDR3 sequences, roughly 5.3% seen once; the top ten hold around 2.2%. The sequenced sample consisted of blood, either unsorted or a sorted T cell fraction (not recorded which). The receptors stem from a male donor with ankylosing spondylitis or in good health (not recorded which).

At least ten counts were recorded for this clonotype. This chain joins TRBV29-1 and TRBJ2-1; D might be TRBD1 (6 bases). The germline CDR1 and CDR2 sequences are SQVTM and ANQGSEA. V was cut by 7 bases and J by 9 bases, with 16 bases left in between. The CDR3 is 12 residues long. This CDR3 is CSATQGLGEQFF. The DNA of the CDR3 is TGCAGCGCTACCCAGGGGTTAGGTGAGCAGTTCTTC.

Many counts were recorded for this clonotype. This rearrangement joins TRBV10-3 to TRBJ1-1; D is uncertain. Germline V gives CDR1 ENHRY, CDR2 SYGVKD. Trimming removed 6 bases at V and 4 bases at J, with 6 bases between. The CDR3 loop spans 11 amino acids. The CDR3 DNA sequence: TGTGCCATCAGGTCATCCACTGAAGCTTTCTTT. Residues: CAIRSSTEAFF.

V gene TRBV5-1 combines with J gene TRBJ2-3; 9 bases align to TRBD1. Germline V gene lookup returns CDR1 SGHRS and CDR2 YFSETQ. The CDR3 totals 13 residues. J lost 15 bases, V lost 0 bases, and 8 bases had no gene match. This CDR3 reads CASSLAPGQGGYF. The CDR3, as DNA: TGCGCCAGCAGCTTGGCCCCGGGACAGGGAGGCTATTTT.

Ten or more counts support this clonotype. The chain employs TRBV9 and TRBJ2-7; tentatively, D is TRBD2 (5 bases). This CDR3 spans 14 amino acids. CDR1 is SGDLS and CDR2 is YYNGEE in the germline V gene. The ends were cut back, 0 bases at V and 5 bases at J, with 12 bases in the middle. The CDR3 sequence is CASSVAGGSDEQYF. CDR3 nucleotides: TGTGCCAGCAGCGTAGCCGGAGGCAGCGACGAGCAGTACTTC. The full variable domain, completed using reference TRBV9 and TRBJ2-7, is DSGVTQTPKHLITATGQRVTLRCSPRSGDLSVYWYQQSLDQGLQFLIQYYNGEERAKGNILERFSAQQFPDLHSELNLSSLELGDSALYFCASSVAGGSDEQYFGPGTRLTVT.

This clonotype was counted many times. This chain connects TRBV2 to TRBJ2-5; D is unresolved. The V and J ends lost 1 base and 0 bases respectively, with 9 bases between them. This CDR3 contains 15 residues. The germline V gene has CDR1 SNHLY and CDR2 FYNNEI. The CDR3 protein is CASSEGSMYQETQYF. The DNA for the CDR3 is TGTGCCAGCAGTGAAGGCAGTATGTACCAAGAGACCCAGTACTTC.

This clonotype appeared many times. The chain employs TRBV7-2 and TRBJ2-3; D gene ambiguous. This CDR3 region has 15 residues. Trimming took off 4 bases at V and 0 bases at J, with 11 bases between the two ends. Germline V gives CDR1 SGHTA, CDR2 FQGNSA. CDR3 residues: CASSSNLYSTDTQYF. As DNA, the CDR3 is TGTGCCAGCAGCTCCAACTTGTATAGCACAGATACGCAGTATTTT.

This clonotype has at least ten counts. The chain uses TRBV5-1 and TRBJ1-1; D is perhaps TRBD1 (5 bases). Germline V gene data show CDR1 as SGHRS and CDR2 as YFSETQ. The CDR3 loop spans 14 amino acids. Trimming cost V 0 bases and J 2 bases, with 8 bases left between them. In DNA form, the CDR3 reads TGCGCCAGCAGCTTGGGGGGGTTAAACACTGAAGCTTTCTTT. Protein sequence: CASSLGGLNTEAFF.

This clonotype was observed many times. V and J are TRBV12-3 or TRBV12-4 and TRBJ2-7; possibly TRBD1 for D (5 bases). V was clipped by 1 base and J by 5 bases, with 6 bases between them. The CDR3 covers 12 residues. As DNA, the CDR3 is TGTGCCAGCAGTTTAGGGGGCCACGAGCAGTACTTC. Translation gives CASSLGGHEQYF.

Many counts were recorded for this clonotype. The J gene is TRBJ2-5, the V gene TRBV2; TRBD1 might be the D (5 bases). Germline CDR1 SNHLY, CDR2 FYNNEI. CDR3 size: 14 residues. The V end was cut by 7 bases, the J end by 1 base, with 13 bases between. The CDR3 protein is CASKDNSLQETQYF. CDR3 nucleotides: TGTGCCAGCAAGGACAACAGTCTCCAAGAGACCCAGTACTTC. Complete variable domain (other parts from reference TRBV2 and TRBJ2-5): EPEVTQTPSHQVTQMGQEVILRCVPISNHLYFYWYRQILGQKVEFLVSFYNNEISEKSEIFDDQFSVERPDGSNFTLKIRSTKLEDSAMYFCASKDNSLQETQYFGPGTRLLVL.

This clonotype was counted many times. This rearrangement joins TRBV6-2 or TRBV6-3 to TRBJ1-6; D unresolved. CDR1 and CDR2 (germline): MNHEY, SVGEGT. V was clipped by 5 bases and J by 7 bases, with 9 bases between them. This CDR3 is 13 amino acids long. The CDR3 sequence is CASSKAENSPLHF. The CDR3 nucleotides are TGTGCCAGCAGTAAGGCAGAAAATTCACCCCTCCACTTT.

This clonotype was seen repeatedly, ten times or more. The J gene is TRBJ2-1, the V gene TRBV18; D remains ambiguous. Germline CDR1 and CDR2: KGHSH and LQKENI. The ends were cut back, 1 base at V and 1 base at J, with 8 bases in the middle. The CDR3 is made up of 15 amino acids. CDR3 DNA: TGTGCCAGCTCACCACAGACTCATTCCTACAATGAGCAGTTCTTC. Residues: CASSPQTHSYNEQFF.

This clonotype was detected many times. The gene calls are TRBV30 and TRBJ1-1; no definite D call. Germline assignment: CDR1 GTSNPN and CDR2 SVGIG (reference sequence). Deletions cut 5 bases from V and 0 bases from J, with 13 bases between. The CDR3 totals 14 residues. The CDR3 sequence is CAWGTGGMNTEAFF. The CDR3 nucleotides are TGTGCCTGGGGAACCGGTGGCATGAACACTGAAGCTTTCTTT.

This clonotype was observed many times. The gene calls are TRBV19 and TRBJ2-5; the D gene is possibly TRBD1 (6 bases). Trimming shortened V by 5 bases and J by 3 bases, and 16 bases separated the two germline ends. Germline V gene lookup returns CDR1 LNHDA and CDR2 SQIVND (reference sequence). The CDR3 extends over 15 amino acids. The CDR3 protein is CASSPSRGAEETQYF. The CDR3, as DNA: TGTGCCAGTAGTCCGTCCAGGGGCGCGGAAGAGACCCAGTACTTC.

This clonotype was detected ten times or more. V and J are TRBV7-8 and TRBJ2-1, with TRBD1 identical over 9 bases. The CDR3 runs to 17 residues. Germline values: CDR1 SGHVS, CDR2 FQNEAQ. J was trimmed by 7 bases and V by 4 bases; bases with no gene match: 14. CDR3 in DNA: TGTGCCAGCAGCTCTTCCCAAGCGGGACAGGGTGCGAATGAGCAGTTCTTC. This gives the protein CASSSSQAGQGANEQFF.

The chain combines TRBV29-1 with TRBJ2-1; 8 bases fit TRBD1. The junction had 9 bases not matched to a gene; V was cut back by 6 bases and J by 5 bases. Germline V gene lookup returns CDR1 SQVTM and CDR2 ANQGSEA. There are 14 residues in the CDR3. DNA of the CDR3: TGCAGCGTGGTCAGGACAGGGTTCGACAATGAGCAGTTCTTC. Translation gives CSVVRTGFDNEQFF.

There are many counts of this clonotype. J is TRBJ1-5 and V is TRBV20-1, with 9 bases lining up with TRBD1. Germline lookup yields CDR1 DFQATT and CDR2 SNEGSKA (reference sequence). The CDR3 sequence is 13 residues long. CDR3 in DNA: TGCAGCTACCCGGGACAGGGCGATCAGCCCCAGCATTTT. It specifies CSYPGQGDQPQHF.

This clonotype was seen repeatedly, ten times or more. The chain has TRBV3-1 and TRBJ1-6; D uncertain. In germline, CDR1 is LGHDT, CDR2 YNNKEL (reference sequence). V dropped 4 bases and J dropped 7 bases, with 14 bases sitting between them. The CDR3 is 15 residues long. CDR3 amino acids: CASSREPPRNSPLHF. In nucleotides, the CDR3 is TGTGCCAGCAGCCGCGAACCCCCCAGGAATTCACCCCTCCACTTT.

This clonotype was observed many times. This chain connects TRBV18 to TRBJ2-7; the D call may be TRBD1 or TRBD2 (5 bases each). This CDR3 spans 13 amino acids. V was clipped by 8 bases and J by 0 bases, with 11 bases between them. The germline V gene has CDR1 KGHSH and CDR2 LQKENI. Here the CDR3 reads CASQSGTSYEQYF. CDR3 coding DNA: TGTGCCAGCCAATCTGGGACCTCCTACGAGCAGTACTTC.

In its sample, this clonotype was seen many times. The CDR3 is CASLRDRADLGSPLHF. In DNA form, the CDR3 reads TGTGCCAGCCTTCGGGACAGGGCAGACCTTGGGTCACCCCTCCACTTT. This rearrangement joins TRBV7-8 to TRBJ1-6; 9 bases line up with TRBD1. CDR1 and CDR2 (germline): SGHVS, FQNEAQ. CDR3 length equals 16 residues. V dropped 8 bases and J dropped 10; count of bases not matched to a gene: 15.

This clonotype was found many times. The V call is TRBV5-1, the J call TRBJ2-7, with 9 bases fitting TRBD1. Per the germline V gene, CDR1 is SGHRS and CDR2 is YFSETQ. The CDR3 has 16 residues. V lost 3 bases to trimming and J lost 4 bases; unmatched junction nucleotides: 11. CDR3 residues: CASSSGPGQGGYEQYF. In nucleotides, the CDR3 is TGCGCCAGCAGCTCCGGACCGGGACAGGGCGGATACGAGCAGTACTTC.

The chain combines TRBV7-9 with TRBJ1-1, with a possible D match to TRBD1 (5 bases). The germline V gene has CDR1 SEHNR and CDR2 FQNEAQ (reference sequence). This CDR3 spans 16 amino acids. Deletions cut 0 bases from V and 5 bases from J, with 16 bases between. CDR3 bases: TGTGCCAGCAGCTTAGCGTGGGGGGTCGGGGATACTGAAGCTTTCTTT. It translates to CASSLAWGVGDTEAFF.

This clonotype was picked up many times. The chain has TRBV10-2 and TRBJ2-2; 10 nucleotides line up with TRBD2. Germline lookup yields CDR1 WSHSY and CDR2 SAAADI. There are 14 residues in the CDR3. J gave up 4 bases and V 4 bases, and 0 bases lay outside the gene matches. CDR3 in amino acids: CASSASGSTGELFF. Here the CDR3 DNA reads TGCGCCAGCAGTGCTAGCGGGAGCACCGGGGAGCTGTTTTTT.

Comment on this clonotype: One junction end disagrees with the germline gene, perhaps due to a read error. The rearrangement links TRBV9 to TRBJ2-7; TRBD1 might be the D (5 bases). Germline lookup yields CDR1 SGDLS and CDR2 YYNGEE. The CDR3 has 13 amino acids. Here the CDR3 reads CVSSAGATGEQYF. The CDR3 coding sequence is TGTGTCAGCAGCGCTGGGGCTACGGGCGAGCAGTACTTC.

Many counts were recorded for this clonotype. J is TRBJ2-1 and V is TRBV11-2, with 9 bases lining up with TRBD1. Germline CDR1 SGHAT, CDR2 FQNNGV. After removal of 5 bases from V and 4 bases from J, the junction contained 6 bases not matched to a gene. The CDR3 has 15 amino acids. This CDR3 is CASSRGQGIYNEQFF. CDR3 nucleotides: TGTGCCAGCAGCCGTGGACAGGGGATTTACAATGAGCAGTTCTTC.

On this clonotype: A junction end diverges from the germline sequence, so it may reflect a read error. This rearrangement joins TRBV27 to TRBJ2-2; D assignment may be TRBD1 or TRBD2 (5 bases each). CDR1 and CDR2 (germline): MNHEY, SMNVEV (reference sequence). The CDR3 is made up of 16 amino acids. The CDR3 bases are TGTGCCATCAGTCCCCCCCACGGGGCTAACACCGGGGAGCTGTTTTTT. Its translation is CAISPPHGANTGELFF.

This clonotype was recorded many times. The CDR3 coding sequence is TGCGCCAGCAGTCCCCGGGGGGATGAGCAGTTCTTC. Translated, it gives CASSPRGDEQFF. The rearrangement uses TRBV5-1 and TRBJ2-1, with 7 bases that match TRBD2. CDR1 SGHRS and CDR2 YFSETQ come from the germline V gene. The CDR3 extends over 12 amino acids. J lost 8 bases, V lost 5 bases, and 4 bases had no gene match.

This clonotype was picked up many times. This chain joins TRBV5-1 and TRBJ1-2; 8 bases agree with TRBD1. J was trimmed by 7 bases and V by 4 bases; bases with no gene match: 9. Germline loops: CDR1 SGHRS, CDR2 YFSETQ. The CDR3 is 14 residues long. CDR3 DNA sequence: TGCGCCAGCAGCCCCGGGGACAGGTCCGGTGGCTACACCTTC. The encoded protein is CASSPGDRSGGYTF. The variable domain in full, completed from reference TRBV5-1 and TRBJ1-2, reads KAGVTQTPRYLIKTRGQQVTLSCSPISGHRSVSWYQQTPGQGLQFLFEYFSETQRNKGNFPGRFSGRQFSNSRSEMNVSTLELGDSALYLCASSPGDRSGGYTFGSGTRLTVV.

The sample holds many counts of this clonotype. J is TRBJ2-1 and V is TRBV27, with D maybe TRBD2 (7 bases). This CDR3 has 15 amino acids. Germline V lookup: CDR1 MNHEY, CDR2 SMNVEV (reference sequence). Trimming left V 2 bases short and J 6 bases short, with 14 bases between. The CDR3 reads CASSLVAGARNEQFF. DNA for the CDR3: TGTGCCAGCAGTTTAGTGGCGGGGGCCCGCAATGAGCAGTTCTTC.

This clonotype was recorded at least ten times. This chain joins TRBV27 and TRBJ1-2, with 8 bases that match TRBD1. Germline V gene sequence: CDR1 MNHEY, CDR2 SMNVEV (reference sequence). V lost 4 bases and J lost 7; bases outside the gene matches: 2. The CDR3 sequence is 12 residues long. The CDR3 protein is CASSSGGGGYTF. CDR3 nucleotide sequence: TGTGCCAGCAGTTCAGGGGGCGGTGGCTACACCTTC.

This clonotype was seen ten or more times. The chain carries TRBV24-1 and TRBJ1-5; no definite D call. The germline CDR1 and CDR2 sequences are KGHDR and SFDVKD. The V end was cut by 4 bases, the J end by 3 bases, with 6 bases between. The CDR3 totals 13 residues. This CDR3 is CATSETYNQPQHF. CDR3 bases: TGTGCCACCAGTGAAACCTACAATCAGCCCCAGCATTTT.